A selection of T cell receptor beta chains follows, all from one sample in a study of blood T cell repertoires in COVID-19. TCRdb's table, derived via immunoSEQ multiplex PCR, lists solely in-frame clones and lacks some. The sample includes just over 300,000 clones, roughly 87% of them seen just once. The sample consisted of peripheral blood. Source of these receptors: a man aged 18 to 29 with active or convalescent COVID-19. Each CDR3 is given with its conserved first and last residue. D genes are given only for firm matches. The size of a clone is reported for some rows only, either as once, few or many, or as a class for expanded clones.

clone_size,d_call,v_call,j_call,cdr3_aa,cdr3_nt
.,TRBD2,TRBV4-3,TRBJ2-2,CASSPGGAGTGELFF,TGCGCCAGCAGCCCCGGGGGGGCCGGAACCGGGGAGCTGTTTTTT
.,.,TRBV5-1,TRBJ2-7,CASSGRTGSYEQYF,TGCGCCAGCAGCGGGAGGACAGGATCCTACGAGCAGTACTTC
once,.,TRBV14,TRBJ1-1,CASSQDRGPLLHTEAFF,TGTGCCAGCAGCCAAGACAGGGGCCCACTGTTGCACACTGAAGCTTTCTTT
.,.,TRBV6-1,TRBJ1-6,CASSEARGSPLHF,TGTGCCAGCAGTGAAGCGCGTGGTTCACCCCTCCACTTT
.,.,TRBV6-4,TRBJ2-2,CASSVSANTGELFF,TGTGCCAGCAGTGTTTCCGCGAACACCGGGGAGCTGTTTTTT
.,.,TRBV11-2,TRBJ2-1,CASSLPRRDEQFF,TGTGCCAGCAGCCTACCCCGCCGAGATGAGCAGTTCTTC
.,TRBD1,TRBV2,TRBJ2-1,CASSSDRVPYNEQFF,TGTGCCAGCAGTAGTGACAGGGTACCCTACAATGAGCAGTTCTTC
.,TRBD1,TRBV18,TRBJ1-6,CASSPETGFWSPLHF,TGTGCCAGCTCACCGGAGACAGGGTTTTGGTCACCCCTCCACTTT
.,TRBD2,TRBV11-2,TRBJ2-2,CASSRGLAGNTGELFF,TGTGCCAGCAGCCGCGGACTAGCGGGAAACACCGGGGAGCTGTTTTTT
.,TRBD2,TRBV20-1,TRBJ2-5,CSASGTSGGDQETQYF,TGCAGTGCTAGTGGCACTAGCGGGGGGGACCAAGAGACCCAGTACTTC
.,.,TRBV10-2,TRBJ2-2,CATITGGSTGELFF,TGCGCCACCATAACCGGGGGAAGCACCGGGGAGCTGTTTTTT
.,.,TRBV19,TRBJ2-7,CASSIVGAHEQYF,TGTGCCAGTAGTATAGTAGGGGCACACGAGCAGTACTTC
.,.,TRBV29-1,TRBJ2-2,CSVEGGLNTGELFF,TGCAGCGTTGAAGGGGGCCTGAACACCGGGGAGCTGTTTTTT
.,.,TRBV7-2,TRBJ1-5,CASSLAHGSNQPQHF,TGTGCCAGCAGCTTAGCACACGGGAGCAATCAGCCCCAGCATTTT
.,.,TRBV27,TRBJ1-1,CASSLWQGNTEAFF,TGTGCCAGCAGTTTGTGGCAGGGAAACACTGAAGCTTTCTTT
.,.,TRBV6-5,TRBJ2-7,CASTVGGGSEQYF,TGTGCCAGCACGGTCGGAGGGGGCAGCGAGCAGTACTTC
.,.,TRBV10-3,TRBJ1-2,CAISESGDIRRYTF,TGTGCCATCAGTGAGTCGGGGGACATAAGACGCTACACCTTC
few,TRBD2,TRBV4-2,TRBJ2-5,CASSHNGGEKTQYF,TGTGCCAGCAGCCACAACGGGGGGGAAAAGACCCAGTACTTC
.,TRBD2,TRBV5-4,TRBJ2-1,CASSLEAGAKNEQFF,TGTGCCAGCAGCTTGGAAGCGGGGGCCAAAAATGAGCAGTTCTTC
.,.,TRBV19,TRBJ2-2,CASSILGGRSGELFF,TGTGCCAGTAGTATCTTGGGGGGACGGTCCGGGGAGCTGTTTTTT
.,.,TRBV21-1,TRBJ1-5,CASSKAGAGQPQHF,TGTGCCAGCAGCAAAGCGGGGGCGGGTCAGCCCCAGCATTTT
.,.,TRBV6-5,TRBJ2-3,CASSYSTTGGDTQYF,TGTGCCAGCAGTTACTCGACGACCGGAGGAGATACGCAGTATTTT
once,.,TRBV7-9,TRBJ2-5,CASSSPGETQYF,TGTGCCAGCAGCTCCCCGGGAGAGACCCAGTACTTC
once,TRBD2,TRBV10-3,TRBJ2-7,CATKAGENYEQYF,TGTGCCACCAAGGCGGGGGAAAACTACGAGCAGTACTTC
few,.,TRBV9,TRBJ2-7,CASSVVPSSYEQYF,TGTGCCAGCAGCGTAGTCCCTAGCTCCTACGAGCAGTACTTC
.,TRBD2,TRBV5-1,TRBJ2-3,CASSLTGLTTDTQYF,TGCGCCAGCAGCTTAACGGGACTAACCACAGATACGCAGTATTTT
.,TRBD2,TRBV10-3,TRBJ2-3,CAISDQAGSTDTQYF,TGTGCCATCAGTGATCAAGCGGGGAGCACAGATACGCAGTATTTT
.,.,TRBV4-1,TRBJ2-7,CASSLGQSDEQYF,TGCGCCAGCAGCCTAGGACAGTCCGACGAGCAGTACTTC
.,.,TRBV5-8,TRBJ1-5,CASSPPRGNQPQHF,TGTGCCAGCAGCCCCCCCCGGGGGAATCAGCCCCAGCATTTT
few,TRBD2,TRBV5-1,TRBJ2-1,CASSLVASGDDYPDEQFF,TGCGCCAGCAGCTTGGTGGCTAGCGGGGACGACTACCCCGATGAGCAGTTCTTC
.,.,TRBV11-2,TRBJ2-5,CASSSSQDPQETQYF,TGTGCCAGCAGCTCGTCGCAGGATCCTCAAGAGACCCAGTACTTC
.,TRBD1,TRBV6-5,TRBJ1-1,CASNFNPDRASEAFF,TGTGCCAGCAACTTTAACCCGGACAGGGCTTCTGAAGCTTTCTTT
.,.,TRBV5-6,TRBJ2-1,CASGALRVRSYNEQFF,TGTGCCAGCGGGGCGTTGCGAGTGAGATCCTACAATGAGCAGTTCTTC
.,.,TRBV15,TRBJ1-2,CATSDRRRYGYTF,TGTGCCACCAGCGACAGGCGTCGGTATGGCTACACCTTC
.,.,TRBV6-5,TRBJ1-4,CASSYLRGELFF,TGTGCCAGCAGTTACCTCCGGGGGGAACTGTTTTTT
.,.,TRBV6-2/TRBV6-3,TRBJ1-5,CASSLFGEPQHF,TGTGCCAGCAGTCTTTTCGGAGAGCCCCAGCATTTT
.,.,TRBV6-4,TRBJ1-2,CASSVGAFSGDYTF,TGTGCCAGCAGTGTTGGAGCATTCTCCGGTGACTACACCTTC
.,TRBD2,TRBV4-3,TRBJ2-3,CASSPGAGRTDTQYF,TGCGCCAGCAGTCCAGGAGCGGGGCGCACAGATACGCAGTATTTT
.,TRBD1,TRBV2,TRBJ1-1,CASSDKRDRATEAFF,TGTGCCAGCAGTGATAAAAGGGACAGGGCCACTGAAGCTTTCTTT
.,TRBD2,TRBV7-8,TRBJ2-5,CASSLFLAGDPLYF,TGTGCCAGCAGCTTATTCCTAGCGGGGGATCCCTTGTACTTC
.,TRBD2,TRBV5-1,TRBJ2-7,CASRDSGRASGEQYF,TGCGCCAGCAGAGACAGCGGGAGGGCCTCGGGCGAGCAGTACTTC
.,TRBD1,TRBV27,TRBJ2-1,CASSGTGDEQFF,TGTGCCAGCTCCGGGACAGGTGATGAGCAGTTCTTC
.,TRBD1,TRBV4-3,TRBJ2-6,CASSKGQGASSGANVLTF,TGCGCCAGCAGCAAAGGACAGGGGGCATCCTCTGGGGCCAACGTCCTGACTTTC
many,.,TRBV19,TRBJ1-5,CASSIDRGPQHF,TGTGCCAGTAGTATAGATCGGGGGCCCCAGCATTTT
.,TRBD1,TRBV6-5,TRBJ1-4,CASSYGQGWGEKLFF,TGTGCCAGCAGTTACGGACAGGGTTGGGGGGAAAAACTGTTTTTT
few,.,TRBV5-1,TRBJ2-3,CASSSVAGSPTDTQYF,TGCGCCAGCAGCTCAGTCGCAGGCTCTCCCACAGATACGCAGTATTTT
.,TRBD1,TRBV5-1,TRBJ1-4,CASSPGQFFNEKLFF,TGCGCCAGCAGCCCGGGACAGTTTTTTAATGAAAAACTGTTTTTT